This T cell receptor (beta chain) was documented in a study of cytotoxic CD8 clonotypes in ibrutinib-treated CLL. The sample holds one count of this clone. Sequencing used immunoSEQ multiplex PCR; TCRdb keeps in-frame clones, though not all of them. This sample has 200,000 to 250,000 clones, with about three quarters found just once. Germline CDR1 and CDR2: SGHRS and YFSETQ. CDR3 size: 17 residues. The V and J ends lost 4 bases and 4 bases respectively, with 23 bases between them. The starting material was PBMCs, obtained after 12 months of ibrutinib treatment. The source is a human donor with chronic lymphocytic leukemia. The chain combines TRBV5-1 with TRBJ2-5, with D perhaps matching TRBD1 (8 bases). The CDR3 protein is CASSRAGGLREIETQYF. CDR3 DNA: TGCGCCAGCAGCCGGGCAGGGGGCTTGCGGGAGATAGAGACCCAGTACTTC.